Below are 21 T cell receptor beta chains sequenced from a single sample in a study of T cell repertoires in cytomegalovirus infection. For these TCRs, the target antigens are not known. One entry per CDR3 protein results from TCRdb running MiXCR on the reads. This table holds hundreds of thousands of distinct CDR3 sequences, around 32% found once. Sample: cultured CD8+ T cells from PBMCs, taken from culture after CMV antigen stimulation. All receptors derive from a human donor in good health (CMV status not recorded). Some clones in this sample may be carry-over from other donors' samples.

CDR3 residues: CASSLRADREQYV. The CDR3 DNA reads as TGTGCCAGCAGCTTAAGGGCGGACCGCGAGCAGTACGTC. The V gene is TRBV7-6, the J gene TRBJ2-7, with unresolved D. The CDR3 spans 13 residues. The V end was cut by 2 bases, the J end by 6 bases, with 11 bases between. CDR1 is SGHVS and CDR2 is FNYEAQ in the germline V gene.

Only a few counts were recorded for this clonotype. V gene TRBV6-5 combines with J gene TRBJ1-2, with D maybe TRBD1 (5 bases). Trimming took 6 bases from V and 0 from J, leaving 17 bases between them. CDR3 size: 16 residues. CDR1 is MNHEY and CDR2 is SVGAGI in the germline V gene. CDR3 sequence reads: CASSLQVPEANYGYTF. CDR3 coding DNA: TGTGCCAGCAGCCTACAGGTTCCGGAGGCTAACTATGGCTACACCTTC.

This clonotype has ten or more counts. V is TRBV12-3 or TRBV12-4 and J is TRBJ2-3, with D unclear. The CDR3 length is 15 residues. The V and J ends lost 5 bases and 6 bases respectively, with 18 bases between them. The CDR3 is CASSRKTGLTDTQYF. The DNA for the CDR3 is TGTGCCAGCAGTAGAAAGACTGGGTTGACGGATACGCAGTATTTT.

The rearrangement joins TRBV20-1 to TRBJ1-5; no clear D. The germline CDR1 and CDR2 sequences are DFQATT and SNEGSKA (reference sequence). V lost 2 bases and J 5 bases, leaving 16 bases between the germline ends. This CDR3 is built from 15 residues. DNA for the CDR3: TGCAGTGCTAGATTGGACGACGAGGTTTATCAGCCCCAGCATTTT. This translates into CSARLDDEVYQPQHF.

Many counts were recorded for this clonotype. The V gene is TRBV7-9, the J gene TRBJ1-6; D remains unclear. V lost 4 bases, J lost 2 bases, and 18 bases lay in between. CDR1 and CDR2 from the germline V gene are SEHNR and FQNEAQ (reference sequence). The CDR3 consists of 18 residues. Here the CDR3 reads CASSSPAGYSTYNSPLHF. DNA for the CDR3: TGTGCCAGCAGCTCCCCTGCCGGGTATTCGACCTATAATTCACCCCTCCACTTT. Complete variable domain (other parts from reference TRBV7-9 and TRBJ1-6): DTGVSQNPRHKITKRGQNVTFRCDPISEHNRLYWYRQTLGQGPEFLTYFQNEAQLEKSRLLSDRFSAERPKGSFSTLEIQRTEQGDSAMYLCASSSPAGYSTYNSPLHFGNGTRLTVT.

The chain is built from TRBV4-1 and TRBJ2-7; D possibly corresponds to TRBD2 (6 bases). This CDR3 is 17 amino acids long. Per the germline V gene, CDR1 is MGHRA and CDR2 is YSYEKL. V lost 0 bases to trimming and J lost 2 bases, with 17 bases between them. CDR3 sequence: CASSQDRSDYGTYEQYF. CDR3 sequence (DNA): TGCGCCAGCAGCCAAGATCGATCGGACTACGGTACCTACGAGCAGTACTTC.

The chain couples TRBV27 to TRBJ1-2; D ambiguous. V dropped 3 bases and J dropped 3 bases, with 20 bases sitting between them. CDR1 and CDR2 (germline): MNHEY, SMNVEV (reference sequence). The CDR3 runs to 17 residues. This CDR3 is CASSLKILTPPYYGYTF. The CDR3 nucleotides read TGTGCCAGCAGTTTGAAAATCCTTACCCCCCCATACTATGGCTACACCTTC.

In DNA form, the CDR3 reads TGTGCCAGCAGCTCGGAGGGAGGGCTCCAAAACGAGCAGTACTTC. This codes for CASSSEGGLQNEQYF. The chain carries TRBV7-6 and TRBJ2-7; 7 bases line up with TRBD2. The CDR3 loop spans 15 amino acids. The V segment lost 4 bases and the J segment 5 bases; nucleotides outside the gene matches: 11. The germline gives CDR1 SGHVS, CDR2 FNYEAQ.

This clonotype has more than one count but fewer than ten. This chain links TRBV9 with TRBJ2-3, with D possibly matching TRBD1 (6 bases). Germline V CDR1 and CDR2: SGDLS, YYNGEE. Trimming cost V 4 bases and J 5 bases, with 17 bases left between them. The CDR3 contains 15 residues. CDR3 protein: CASSPKQGRGDTQYF. The CDR3 DNA sequence: TGTGCCAGCAGCCCAAAACAGGGTAGGGGAGATACGCAGTATTTT.

The rearrangement uses TRBV5-6 and TRBJ2-5, with D possibly matching TRBD1 (6 bases). V shed 3 bases and J shed 4 bases, with 13 bases lying between them. Germline CDR1 SGHDT, CDR2 YYEEEE. The CDR3 runs 14 residues. The CDR3 DNA sequence: TGTGCCAGCAGCTCTACAGGGTTCCGAGAGACCCAGTACTTC. Amino acid sequence: CASSSTGFRETQYF.

The rearrangement uses TRBV6-6 and TRBJ2-1; maybe TRBD2 (5 bases). Germline-derived CDR1 and CDR2 are MNHNY and SVGAGI (reference sequence). Trimming shortened V by 3 bases and J by 6 bases, and 15 bases separated the two germline ends. CDR3 length: 15 amino acids. For the CDR3, the DNA is TGTGCCAGCAGTTATATGGGGAACGCGGGCAATGAGCAGTTCTTC. It encodes CASSYMGNAGNEQFF.

This CDR3 reads CASKGSPLHF. CDR3 bases: TGTGCCAGCAAGGGGTCACCCCTCCACTTT. The chain carries TRBV2 and TRBJ1-6, with a possible D match to TRBD1 (5 bases). Trimming removed 7 bases at V and 10 bases at J, with 5 bases between. CDR3 length: 10 amino acids. CDR1 is SNHLY and CDR2 is FYNNEI in the germline V gene.

The sample holds a few counts of this clonotype. V is TRBV5-1 and J is TRBJ2-1; D tentatively reads TRBD1 or TRBD2 (5 bases each). The CDR3 consists of 15 residues. From germline, CDR1 is SGHRS and CDR2 YFSETQ. With 1 base removed from V and 6 bases from J, the gap between germline ends came to 14 bases. CDR3 nucleotide sequence: TGCGCCAGCAGCTTGCAAGACCAGGGAGTCAATGAGCAGTTCTTC. This translates into CASSLQDQGVNEQFF.

The V and J genes are TRBV29-1 and TRBJ1-2; no clear D. The CDR3 is 13 amino acids. The germline V gene has CDR1 SQVTM and CDR2 ANQGSEA. Deletions cut 6 bases from V and 6 bases from J, with 17 bases between. The CDR3 reads CSVSPPSWNGYTF. The CDR3 region has the DNA TGCAGCGTCTCTCCCCCATCGTGGAATGGCTACACCTTC.

The chain has TRBV7-9 and TRBJ2-1, with D tentatively TRBD2 (5 bases). The CDR3 loop spans 14 amino acids. Trimming removed 5 bases from V and 5 bases from J, with 13 bases in between. Germline CDR1 reads SEHNR; CDR2 reads FQNEAQ (reference sequence). The CDR3 DNA sequence: TGTGCCAGCAGCACTGGCTTCGGGGACAATGAGCAGTTCTTC. Amino acid sequence: CASSTGFGDNEQFF. The variable domain in full, with the rest retrieved from reference TRBV7-9 and TRBJ2-1, is DTGVSQNPRHKITKRGQNVTFRCDPISEHNRLYWYRQTLGQGPEFLTYFQNEAQLEKSRLLSDRFSAERPKGSFSTLEIQRTEQGDSAMYLCASSTGFGDNEQFFGPGTRLTVL.

This clonotype has more than one count but fewer than ten. In DNA form, the CDR3 reads TGTGCCAGCAGCTTAGAGTCAGCGGCCAATCAGCCCCAGCATTTT. This codes for CASSLESAANQPQHF. The rearrangement links TRBV11-2 to TRBJ1-5; D is ambiguous. The CDR3 totals 15 residues. The ends were cut back, 0 bases at V and 3 bases at J, with 9 bases in the middle. The V gene's germline CDR1 is SGHAT and CDR2 FQNNGV.

This rearrangement joins TRBV7-9 to TRBJ2-2, with TRBD2 matching over 12 bases. Germline V gene data show CDR1 as SEHNR and CDR2 as FQNEAQ (reference sequence). The V gene end was trimmed by 11 bases and the J gene end by 0 bases; junction bases not matched to a gene: 7. The CDR3 contains 16 residues. In DNA form, the CDR3 reads TGTGCCCGCTGGACTAGCGGGGCGTCGAACACCGGGGAGCTGTTTTTT. Translation gives CARWTSGASNTGELFF.

This clonotype occurred many times. The chain has TRBV7-6 and TRBJ2-5; TRBD1 agrees at 7 bases. There are 17 residues in the CDR3. V lost 3 bases and J lost 4; bases outside the gene matches: 14. CDR1 is SGHVS and CDR2 is FNYEAQ in the germline V gene. Written as DNA, the CDR3 is TGTGCCAGCAGCTTGTTTCGGGACAGACGGGGATTAGAGACCCAGTACTTC. Amino acids: CASSLFRDRRGLETQYF.

In its sample, this clonotype was seen a few times. This sequence joins TRBV11-1 and TRBJ1-1; 7 nucleotides line up with TRBD1. Germline CDR1 and CDR2: SGHAT and FQDESV (reference sequence). V lost 6 bases, J lost 5 bases, and 9 bases stayed unmatched. CDR3 length equals 14 residues. The CDR3 region is CASRTSGGRTEAFF. CDR3 coding DNA: TGTGCCAGCAGGACCTCAGGGGGGAGAACTGAAGCTTTCTTT. Based on the CDR3 plus reference TRBV11-1 and TRBJ1-1, the full variable domain is EAEVAQSPRYKITEKSQAVAFWCDPISGHATLYWYRQILGQGPELLVQFQDESVVDDSQLPKDRFSAERLKGVDSTLKIQPAELGDSAMYLCASRTSGGRTEAFFGQGTRLTVV.

This clonotype has just a few counts. This sequence joins TRBV7-9 and TRBJ2-2; D is perhaps TRBD2 (6 bases). The CDR3 consists of 14 residues. Trimming pared 10 bases from V and 0 bases from J, leaving 12 bases between. Germline CDR1 reads SEHNR; CDR2 reads FQNEAQ (reference sequence). The DNA of the CDR3 is TGTGCCAAACGGGACTCCTCGAACACCGGGGAGCTGTTTTTT. Its protein product is CAKRDSSNTGELFF.

The chain has TRBV6-6 and TRBJ2-7, with 11 nucleotides matching TRBD1. The CDR3 contains 15 residues. V trimming: 0 bases; J trimming: 7 bases; junction bases outside the gene matches: 5. Germline CDR1 is MNHNY and CDR2 is SVGAGI (reference sequence). DNA of the CDR3: TGTGCCAGCAGTTACTCCCGGACAGGGGGCAGAGAGCAGTACTTC. Translation: CASSYSRTGGREQYF.